The 7 T cell receptor beta chains below come from one sample, sequenced in a study of blood T cell repertoires in COVID-19. Clones were read by immunoSEQ multiplex PCR, and TCRdb kept only the in-frame ones, dropping some. The table records tens of thousands of clones, 88% of them present only once. Source material: peripheral blood. Receptors originate from a human donor in a cohort sampled during active COVID-19.

The V gene is TRBV9, the J gene TRBJ2-7; 8 bases agree with TRBD2. V lost 4 bases, J lost 3 bases, and 3 bases stayed unmatched. Looked up from germline, CDR1 is SGDLS and CDR2 is YYNGEE. This CDR3 has 13 residues. The CDR3 nucleotides are TGTGCCAGCAGCCCGAGCGGGAGCTACGAGCAGTACTTC. It encodes CASSPSGSYEQYF.

The rearrangement uses TRBV5-1 and TRBJ2-3; TRBD2 is a possible D gene (5 bases). The CDR3 has 14 residues. V was trimmed by 4 bases and J by 4 bases, leaving 13 bases between them. CDR1 and CDR2 (germline): SGHRS, YFSETQ. The CDR3 spells CASSLGNEADTQYF. The CDR3 coding sequence is TGCGCCAGCAGCCTCGGGAACGAGGCAGATACGCAGTATTTT.

The chain recombines TRBV30 with TRBJ1-5, with 9 bases aligning to TRBD1. Germline V lookup: CDR1 GTSNPN, CDR2 SVGIG (reference sequence). The V and J ends lost 5 bases and 6 bases, in that order; junction bases with no gene match: 8. The CDR3 length is 14 residues. Here the CDR3 reads CAWAQGANAQPQHF. The DNA of the CDR3 is TGTGCCTGGGCACAGGGGGCGAATGCTCAGCCCCAGCATTTT.

The rearrangement joins TRBV5-1 to TRBJ2-5, with D perhaps matching TRBD1 (5 bases). V shed 1 base and J shed 4 bases, with 5 bases lying between them. The CDR3 consists of 12 residues. Germline-derived CDR1 and CDR2 are SGHRS and YFSETQ. The CDR3, as DNA: TGCGCCAGCAGCTTGAGGGGAGAGACCCAGTACTTC. Amino acid sequence: CASSLRGETQYF.

Note on this clone: The same CDR3 also results from other DNA sequences found in this sample. This chain links TRBV7-2 with TRBJ2-7; D gene unclear. The CDR3 is 14 amino acids. CDR1 is SGHTA, CDR2 FQGNSA, per germline. Trimming cost V 3 bases and J 1 base, with 10 bases left between them. The CDR3 here is CASSFVGSSYEQYF. Here the CDR3 DNA reads TGTGCCAGCAGCTTTGTTGGCAGTTCCTACGAGCAGTACTTC.

The chain uses TRBV18 and TRBJ2-7; 7 bases align to TRBD1. Germline V gives CDR1 KGHSH, CDR2 LQKENI. V shed 5 bases, J shed 2 bases, and the junction held 6 bases outside the gene matches. This CDR3 region has 14 residues. The CDR3 DNA reads as TGTGCCAGCTCAGAACAGGGGCGAACCTACGAGCAGTACTTC. Protein product: CASSEQGRTYEQYF.

This chain joins TRBV4-1 and TRBJ1-2; 9 nucleotides align to TRBD1. J was trimmed by 3 bases and V by 3 bases; bases with no gene match: 5. Germline CDR1 reads MGHRA; CDR2 reads YSYEKL. The CDR3 runs to 15 residues. CDR3 amino acids: CASSHPQGADYGYTF. In DNA, the CDR3 is TGCGCCAGCAGCCACCCACAGGGGGCGGACTATGGCTACACCTTC.